A selection of T cell receptor beta chains follows, all from one sample in a study of CD8 T cells in ankylosing spondylitis. MiXCR, applied by TCRdb to the 5' RACE reads, yields one record per CDR3 protein. The sample has 290,000 or so distinct CDR3 sequences; around 21% are singletons. Sequences were obtained from blood, either unsorted or a sorted T cell fraction (not recorded which). The receptors stem from a female donor with ankylosing spondylitis or in good health (not recorded which). Each CDR3 is given with its conserved first and last residue. A D gene is named only where the DNA matches it firmly. Only part of the rows carry a size: once, few, many, or a class if the clone is expanded.

size	D	J	V	DNA	CDR3
NA	NA	TRBJ2-7	TRBV19	TGTGCCACCAGGGGCGGGAGTAGAGACGAGCAGTACTTC	CATRGGSRDEQYF
NA	TRBD2	TRBJ2-1	TRBV20-1	TGCAGTGCTAGATGGGGGGGGACTACTAACAATGAGCAGTTCTTC	CSARWGGTTNNEQFF
NA	NA	TRBJ2-1	TRBV20-1	TGCAGTGCTAGAGATCACATACGGAATGAGCAGTTCTTC	CSARDHIRNEQFF
few	TRBD2	TRBJ2-1	TRBV6-5	TGTGCCAGCAGTTACTCCTTGGGGGCGGGAGGTCGGGGTGAGCAGTTCTTC	CASSYSLGAGGRGEQFF
NA	NA	TRBJ2-3	TRBV12-3/TRBV12-4	TGTGCCAGCAGTTTAAGGGGCGGAGGTACGCAGTATTTT	CASSLRGGGTQYF
few	NA	TRBJ2-7	TRBV3-1	TGTGCCAGCAGCCAATCCCTATTCTACGAGCAGTACTTC	CASSQSLFYEQYF
few	TRBD2	TRBJ2-5	TRBV20-1	TGCAGGGGAAAAGGTGGACGACTAGCGGAAGAGACCCAGTACTTC	CRGKGGRLAEETQYF
many	NA	TRBJ2-3	TRBV20-1	TGCAGTGCTAGAGATGGTGGCCCCACGACAGATACGCAGTATTTT	CSARDGGPTTDTQYF
NA	NA	TRBJ2-7	TRBV20-1	TGCAGTGCTAGGAACGCGATTAGCTCCTACGAGCAGTACTTC	CSARNAISSYEQYF
NA	NA	TRBJ1-1	TRBV6-1	TGTGCCACTCAGACTCCCTGGGGCACTGAAGCTTTCTTT	CATQTPWGTEAFF
many	NA	TRBJ2-5	TRBV18	TGTGCCAGCAGTCCCAGGGAGACCCAGTACTTC	CASSPRETQYF
NA	NA	TRBJ1-1	TRBV6-2/TRBV6-3	TGTGCCAGCAGTTACTCGCACAGAGGGAGGTGGGAAGCTTTCTTT	CASSYSHRGRWEAFF
few	NA	TRBJ1-2	TRBV11-2	TGTGCCAGCAGCGCGTCCCGTCTAGGCTATGGCTACACCTTC	CASSASRLGYGYTF
NA	NA	TRBJ2-7	TRBV5-1	TGCGCCAGCAGCTTGGGCCAGGGGAACAACGAGCAGTACTTC	CASSLGQGNNEQYF
NA	NA	TRBJ2-1	TRBV6-5	TGTGCCAGCACCGAAAGTGGGTACAATGAGCAGTTCTTC	CASTESGYNEQFF
few	NA	TRBJ2-1	TRBV24-1	TGTGCCACCAGTGATACCGGCATCAATGAGCAGTTCTTC	CATSDTGINEQFF
NA	TRBD1	TRBJ2-7	TRBV6-1	TGTGCCAGCAGATCCGGGACAGGGATCTACGAGCAGTACTTC	CASRSGTGIYEQYF
NA	TRBD2	TRBJ2-1	TRBV5-1	TGCGCCAGCAGCTCGGAAGAGCTAGCGGGCTACAATGAGCAGTTCTTC	CASSSEELAGYNEQFF
few	NA	TRBJ2-3	TRBV10-3	TGTGCCATCAGAGGGTTTGGGGACACAGATACGCAGTATTTT	CAIRGFGDTDTQYF
NA	NA	TRBJ2-2	TRBV7-2	TGTGCCAGCAGCTTGGCAGTTTACGGGGAGCTGTTTTTT	CASSLAVYGELFF
few	TRBD2	TRBJ2-3	TRBV7-2	TGTGCCAGCAGCCCCCTAGCGGGAAGGTCAGATACGCAGTATTTT	CASSPLAGRSDTQYF
NA	TRBD1	TRBJ2-1	TRBV28	TGTGCCAGCACGACAGGGGTTTACAATGAGCAGTTCTTC	CASTTGVYNEQFF
NA	TRBD1	TRBJ2-1	TRBV12-3/TRBV12-4	TGTGCCAGCAGACACCACAGGGGTCTCGATGAGCAGTTCTTC	CASRHHRGLDEQFF